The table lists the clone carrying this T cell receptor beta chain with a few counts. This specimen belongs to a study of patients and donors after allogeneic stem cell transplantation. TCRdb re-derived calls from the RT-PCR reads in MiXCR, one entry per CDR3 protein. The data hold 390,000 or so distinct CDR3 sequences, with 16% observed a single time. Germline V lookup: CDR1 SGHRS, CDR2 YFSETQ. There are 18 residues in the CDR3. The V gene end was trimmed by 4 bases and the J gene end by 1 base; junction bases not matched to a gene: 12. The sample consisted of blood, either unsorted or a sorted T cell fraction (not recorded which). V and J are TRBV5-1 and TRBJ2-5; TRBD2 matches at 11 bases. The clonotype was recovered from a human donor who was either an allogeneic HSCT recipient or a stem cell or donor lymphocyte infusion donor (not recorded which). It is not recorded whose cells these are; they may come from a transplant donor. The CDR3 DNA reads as TGCGCCAGCAGCCCAGGATTCCGACTAGCGGGAATCCAAGAGACCCAGTACTTC. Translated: CASSPGFRLAGIQETQYF. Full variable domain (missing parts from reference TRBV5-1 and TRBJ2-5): KAGVTQTPRYLIKTRGQQVTLSCSPISGHRSVSWYQQTPGQGLQFLFEYFSETQRNKGNFPGRFSGRQFSNSRSEMNVSTLELGDSALYLCASSPGFRLAGIQETQYFGPGTRLLVL.